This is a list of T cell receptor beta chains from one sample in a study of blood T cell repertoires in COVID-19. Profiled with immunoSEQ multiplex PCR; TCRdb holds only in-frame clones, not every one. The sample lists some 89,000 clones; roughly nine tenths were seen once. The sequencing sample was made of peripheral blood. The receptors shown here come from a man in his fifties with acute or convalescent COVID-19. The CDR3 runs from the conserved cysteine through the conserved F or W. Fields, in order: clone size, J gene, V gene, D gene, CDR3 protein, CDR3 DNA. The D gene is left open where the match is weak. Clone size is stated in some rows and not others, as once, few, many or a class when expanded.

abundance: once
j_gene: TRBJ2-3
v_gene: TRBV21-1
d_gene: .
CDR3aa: CASSKEKVLVTDTQYF
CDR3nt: TGTGCCAGCAGCAAAGAGAAGGTGCTAGTAACAGATACGCAGTATTTT

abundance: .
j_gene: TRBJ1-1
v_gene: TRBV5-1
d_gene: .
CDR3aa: CASSLIFGGTNTEAFF
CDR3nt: TGCGCCAGCAGCTTGATATTCGGGGGAACGAACACTGAAGCTTTCTTT

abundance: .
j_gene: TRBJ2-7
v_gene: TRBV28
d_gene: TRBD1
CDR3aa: CASSLLQGTREQYF
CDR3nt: TGTGCCAGCAGTTTATTACAGGGGACAAGGGAGCAGTACTTC

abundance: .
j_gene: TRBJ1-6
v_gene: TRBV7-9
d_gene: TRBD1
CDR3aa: CASSPTGPLSPLHF
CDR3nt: TGTGCCAGCAGCCCGACAGGGCCCCTCTCACCCCTCCACTTT

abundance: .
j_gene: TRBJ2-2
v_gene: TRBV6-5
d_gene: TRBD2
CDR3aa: CASRREVTGELFF
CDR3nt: TGTGCCAGCAGGCGGGAGGTTACCGGGGAGCTGTTTTTT

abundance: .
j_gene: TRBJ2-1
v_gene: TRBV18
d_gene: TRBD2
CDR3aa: CASSLRTSDEQFF
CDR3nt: TGTGCCAGCTCACTCCGGACTAGCGATGAGCAGTTCTTC

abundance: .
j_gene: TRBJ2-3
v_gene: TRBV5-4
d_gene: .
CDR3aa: CASSLRAGRTDTQYF
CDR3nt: TGTGCCAGCAGCTTGCGGGCAGGGCGCACAGATACGCAGTATTTT

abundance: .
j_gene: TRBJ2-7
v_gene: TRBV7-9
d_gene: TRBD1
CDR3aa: CASSFGTGGPYEQYF
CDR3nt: TGTGCCAGCAGCTTCGGGACAGGGGGCCCCTACGAGCAGTACTTC

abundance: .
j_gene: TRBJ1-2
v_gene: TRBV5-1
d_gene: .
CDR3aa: CASSFGLDYGYTF
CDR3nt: TGCGCCAGCAGCTTCGGACTCGACTATGGCTACACCTTC

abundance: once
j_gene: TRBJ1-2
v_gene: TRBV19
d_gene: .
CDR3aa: CASRGGRGYGYTF
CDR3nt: TGTGCCAGTAGGGGGGGAAGAGGCTATGGCTACACCTTC

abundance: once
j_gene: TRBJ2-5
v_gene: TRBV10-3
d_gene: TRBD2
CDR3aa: CAIGGGETQYF
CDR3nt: TGTGCCATCGGGGGGGGAGAGACCCAGTACTTC

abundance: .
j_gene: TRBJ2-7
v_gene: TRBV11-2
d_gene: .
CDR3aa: CASSLDSPAYEQYF
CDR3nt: TGTGCCAGCAGCTTAGATTCCCCCGCCTACGAGCAGTACTTC

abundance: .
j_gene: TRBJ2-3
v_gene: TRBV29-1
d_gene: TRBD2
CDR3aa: CSATPASGGVTDTQYF
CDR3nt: TGCAGCGCTACCCCGGCCAGCGGGGGGGTCACAGATACGCAGTATTTT

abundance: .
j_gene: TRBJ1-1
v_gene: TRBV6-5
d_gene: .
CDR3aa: CASSRPRGVATEAFF
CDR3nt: TGTGCCAGCAGTCGCCCTCGGGGGGTAGCCACTGAAGCTTTCTTT

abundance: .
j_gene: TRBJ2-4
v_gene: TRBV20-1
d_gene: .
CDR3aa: CSASGGLAKNIQYF
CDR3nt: TGCAGTGCTAGTGGGGGACTAGCCAAAAACATTCAGTACTTC

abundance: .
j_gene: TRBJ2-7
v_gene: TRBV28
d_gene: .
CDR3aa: CASGTGALQSYEQYF
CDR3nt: TGTGCCAGCGGAACAGGAGCCCTCCAATCCTACGAGCAGTACTTC

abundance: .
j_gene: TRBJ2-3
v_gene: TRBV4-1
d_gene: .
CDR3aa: CASSLPSVGQGDTQYF
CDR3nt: TGCGCCAGCAGCTTACCCTCCGTGGGGCAAGGGGATACGCAGTATTTT

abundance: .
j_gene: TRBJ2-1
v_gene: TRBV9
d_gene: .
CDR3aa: CASSVAWRNNEQFF
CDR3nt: TGTGCCAGCAGCGTGGCTTGGAGAAACAATGAGCAGTTCTTC

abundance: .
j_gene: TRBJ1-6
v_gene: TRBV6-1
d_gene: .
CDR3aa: CASSEAGVSLNNSPLHF
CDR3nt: TGTGCCAGCAGTGAGGCAGGGGTCTCACTTAATAATTCACCCCTCCACTTT

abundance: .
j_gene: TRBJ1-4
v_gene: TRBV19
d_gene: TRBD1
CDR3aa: CASSLQDRGRPEKLFF
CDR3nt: TGTGCCAGTAGCCTACAGGACAGGGGGCGCCCCGAAAAACTGTTTTTT

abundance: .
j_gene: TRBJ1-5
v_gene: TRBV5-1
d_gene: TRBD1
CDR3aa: CASSRQGLDDQPQHF
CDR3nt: TGCGCCAGCAGCAGACAGGGACTGGACGATCAGCCCCAGCATTTT

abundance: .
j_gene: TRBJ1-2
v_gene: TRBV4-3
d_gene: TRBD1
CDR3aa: CASSQTWPGQGLYGYTF
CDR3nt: TGCGCCAGCAGCCAAACCTGGCCGGGACAGGGCCTCTATGGCTACACCTTC

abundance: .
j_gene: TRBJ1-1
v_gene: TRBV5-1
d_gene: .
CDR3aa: CASSQAPSNTEAFF
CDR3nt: TGCGCCAGCAGCCAGGCCCCGTCGAACACTGAAGCTTTCTTT

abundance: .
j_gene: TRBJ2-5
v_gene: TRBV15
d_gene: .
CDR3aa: CATSRGAGAVGLAQYF
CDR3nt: TGTGCCACCAGCAGAGGAGCGGGCGCGGTCGGGTTGGCCCAGTACTTC

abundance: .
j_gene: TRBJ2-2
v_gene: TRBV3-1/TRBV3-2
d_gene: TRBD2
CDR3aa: CASSASGGAIGELFF
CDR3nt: TGTGCCAGCAGCGCCAGCGGGGGGGCAATCGGGGAGCTGTTTTTT

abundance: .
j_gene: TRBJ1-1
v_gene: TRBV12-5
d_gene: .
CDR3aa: CASGFQGGTEAFF
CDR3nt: TGTGCTAGTGGTTTTCAGGGTGGCACTGAAGCTTTCTTT

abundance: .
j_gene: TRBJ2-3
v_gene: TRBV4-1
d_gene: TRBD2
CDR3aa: CASSQGVAGGFTDTQYF
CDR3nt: TGCGCCAGCAGCCAAGGGGTAGCGGGGGGGTTCACAGATACGCAGTATTTT

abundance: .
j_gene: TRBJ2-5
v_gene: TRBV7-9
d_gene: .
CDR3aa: CASSFEWETQYF
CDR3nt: TGTGCCAGCAGCTTCGAGTGGGAGACCCAGTACTTC

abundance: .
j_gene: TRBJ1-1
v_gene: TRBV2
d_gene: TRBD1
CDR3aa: CASSPRDRGGRNEAFF
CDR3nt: TGTGCCAGCAGTCCTCGGGACAGGGGAGGTCGGAACGAAGCTTTCTTT

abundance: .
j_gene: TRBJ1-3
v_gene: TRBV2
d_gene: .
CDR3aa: CASSRSGTSLSGNTIYF
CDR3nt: TGTGCCAGCAGTCGATCCGGGACTTCCCTCTCTGGAAACACCATATATTTT

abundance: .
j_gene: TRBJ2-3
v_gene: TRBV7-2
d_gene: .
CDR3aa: CASSLNDLQSDTQYF
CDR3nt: TGTGCCAGCAGCTTAAATGACTTACAATCAGATACGCAGTATTTT

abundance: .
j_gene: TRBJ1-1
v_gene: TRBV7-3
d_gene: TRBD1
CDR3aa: CASSPTGTGNTEAFF
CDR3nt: TGTGCCAGCAGCCCCACCGGGACAGGGAACACTGAAGCTTTCTTT

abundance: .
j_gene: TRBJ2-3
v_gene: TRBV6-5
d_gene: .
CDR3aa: CASLRVATDTQYF
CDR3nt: TGTGCCAGCTTGAGAGTAGCTACAGATACGCAGTATTTT